This T cell receptor (beta chain) appears in the sequencing data of a study of T cells in Graves' hyperthyroidism and ophthalmopathy. About the research overall: Peripheral blood specimens were obtained at initial diagnosis, prior to any treatment. General study points: For ophthalmopathy, model prediction preceded onset by a median roughly 5.9 months.

Exclusion of patients followed from uncontrolled infection, other autoimmune disease, pregnancy or lactation. What was amplified from RNA transcripts were TCR beta CDR3 regions. Carried out on the TCR CDR3, a first-round RT-PCR used the HTBI primer set. TCRdb reprocessed the multiplex PCR reads via MiXCR and lists one record per CDR3 protein. The table shows some 720,000 distinct CDR3 sequences, with 16% occurring only once. There are a few counts of this clonotype. Its antigen remains unidentified. The clonotype was recovered from a man aged 18 to 29 with Graves' hyperthyroidism. What was sequenced was blood.

This chain's CDR3 is CASSKTGANEKLFF. CDR3 in DNA: TGTGCCAGCAGCAAGACAGGGGCTAATGAAAAACTGTTTTTT. The chain links TRBV12-3 or TRBV12-4 to TRBJ1-4, with TRBD1 identical over 8 bases. This CDR3 spans 14 amino acids. Germline trimming cut 6 bases from V and 3 bases from J; bases unmatched to any gene: 3.